The T cell receptor beta chain described here comes from a study of TIL therapy for anti-PD-1-resistant metastatic lung cancer. Whole-study findings and limits: Treatment-naive, never-smoker and oncogene-addicted patients were overrepresented in this highly selected cohort.

A note on this clone: The target antigen is unknown.

Time point in this sample: pre-treatment sample, taken before nivolumab and TIL therapy. The J segment lost 5 bases and the V segment lost 5 bases, leaving 6 bases of the junction unmatched. Germline-derived CDR1 and CDR2 are SGHTA and FQGNSA. The CDR3 extends over 14 amino acids. The libraries were made with immunoSEQ v3. Sequencing was performed with immunoSEQ multiplex PCR; in TCRdb, only in-frame clones are kept and a portion is missing. The profile covers 50,000 to 70,000 clones, with 70% to 90% appearing a single time and less than 3% taken by the ten largest. This clonotype originated in a person aged 30 to 80 with non-small cell lung cancer. Sequencing used blood, obtained at baseline. This sequence joins TRBV7-2 and TRBJ2-3, with TRBD2 matching 8 bases. CDR3 loop: CASSPFAGGDTQYF. The CDR3 DNA reads as TGTGCCAGCAGCCCCTTTGCGGGGGGAGATACGCAGTATTTT. Complete variable domain (other parts from reference TRBV7-2 and TRBJ2-3): GAGVSQSPSNKVTEKGKDVELRCDPISGHTALYWYRQSLGQGLEFLIYFQGNSAPDKSGLPSDRFSAERTGGSVSTLTIQRTQQEDSAVYLCASSPFAGGDTQYFGPGTRLTVL.